The 12 T cell receptor beta chains in this list originate from one sample, sequenced in a study of CD8+ T cells in alopecia areata. Regarding treatment: oral pan-JAK inhibitor, 5-10 mg twice daily. Extracted RNA was reverse transcribed, and the resulting cDNA served as sequencing template. This table comes from immunoSEQ multiplex PCR, and its TCRdb copy is limited to in-frame clones, with some not included. The sample has 190,000 or so clones; approximately 56% are singletons. This specimen consisted of CD4+ T cells sorted from blood, obtained at week 4, from a patient treated with tofacitinib. These receptors were taken from a human donor with alopecia areata.

This chain connects TRBV30 to TRBJ1-6; D is undetermined. This CDR3 is 13 amino acids long. V lost 6 bases and J 7 bases, leaving 13 bases between the germline ends. CDR1 GTSNPN and CDR2 SVGIG come from the germline V gene (reference sequence). CDR3 DNA: TGTGCCTGCAACCGGGTCCGAAATTCACCCCTCCACTTT. This sequence encodes CACNRVRNSPLHF.

This clone occurred a few times. The chain couples TRBV5-1 to TRBJ1-2, with D unresolved. Germline assignment: CDR1 SGHRS and CDR2 YFSETQ. The CDR3 runs 14 residues. V dropped 0 bases and J dropped 1 base, with 7 bases sitting between them. The CDR3 DNA reads as TGCGCCAGCAGCTTGGATACTTTTAACTATGGCTACACCTTC. The encoded protein is CASSLDTFNYGYTF.

This sequence joins TRBV18 and TRBJ2-7, with no clear D. The CDR3 covers 11 residues. V gave up 6 bases and J gave up 7 bases, with 10 bases separating them. The germline V gene encodes CDR1 KGHSH and CDR2 LQKENI. This CDR3 reads CASSSLGEQYF. CDR3 DNA: TGTGCCAGCTCTTCCTTGGGGGAGCAGTACTTC.

This sequence joins TRBV15 and TRBJ2-7; possibly TRBD1 for D (6 bases). The V end was cut by 0 bases, the J end by 6 bases, with 12 bases between. The CDR3 runs to 14 residues. Germline V gene data show CDR1 as LNHNV and CDR2 as YYDKDF (reference sequence). CDR3 loop: CATSRDRTAAEQYF. The CDR3 coding sequence is TGTGCCACCAGCAGAGATCGGACAGCTGCCGAGCAGTACTTC.

The V and J genes are TRBV28 and TRBJ1-2; no definite D call. Trimming took 5 bases from V and 4 from J, leaving 8 bases between them. The CDR3 has 12 residues. The germline CDR1 and CDR2 sequences are MDHEN and SYDVKM. Here the CDR3 DNA reads TGTGCCAGCAGTGCCGGGGTCTATGGCTACACCTTC. Residues: CASSAGVYGYTF.

This clone was seen only a few times. The CDR3 protein is CASSVEERYGYTF. The CDR3 DNA is TGTGCCAGCAGCGTAGAAGAGCGCTATGGCTACACCTTC. This rearrangement joins TRBV9 to TRBJ1-2; D unresolved. V was cut by 0 bases and J by 4 bases, with 7 bases left in between. The length of the CDR3 is 13 residues. Germline V gene data show CDR1 as SGDLS and CDR2 as YYNGEE.

This clone has a handful of counts. The V call is TRBV7-6, the J call TRBJ2-3, with D possibly matching TRBD1 (5 bases). This CDR3 is 14 amino acids long. V gave up 0 bases and J gave up 5 bases, with 9 bases separating them. CDR1 is SGHVS, CDR2 FNYEAQ, per germline. CDR3 DNA sequence: TGTGCCAGCAGCTTAGCGTCAGGGATAGATACGCAGTATTTT. It yields the protein CASSLASGIDTQYF.

The rearrangement uses TRBV5-6 and TRBJ1-1; unclear D gene. Germline CDR1 reads SGHDT; CDR2 reads YYEEEE. There are 12 residues in the CDR3. Trimming shortened V by 2 bases and J by 1 base, and 3 bases separated the two germline ends. This CDR3 is CASSFQNTEAFF. The CDR3 coding sequence is TGTGCCAGCAGCTTCCAGAACACTGAAGCTTTCTTT.

This clone was counted only a few times. The rearrangement links TRBV29-1 to TRBJ2-7; the match to TRBD2 covers 7 bases. Germline CDR1 and CDR2: SQVTM and ANQGSEA. J was trimmed by 4 bases and V by 6 bases; bases with no gene match: 6. The CDR3 totals 12 residues. The CDR3 spells CSVQTAGYEQYF. The CDR3 nucleotides are TGCAGCGTCCAGACAGCGGGGTACGAGCAGTACTTC.

The rearrangement links TRBV4-2 to TRBJ1-1; D unclear. The germline CDR1 and CDR2 sequences are LGHNA and YNFKEQ. V gave up 4 bases and J gave up 10 bases, with 10 bases separating them. The CDR3 is made up of 11 amino acids. The CDR3 protein is CASSPAGRAFF. The DNA for the CDR3 is TGTGCCAGCAGCCCAGCCGGGAGAGCTTTCTTT.

This clone has a handful of counts. This chain connects TRBV14 to TRBJ2-5; D unresolved. The CDR3 has 16 amino acids. Trimming left V 0 bases short and J 3 bases short, with 14 bases between. Germline assignment: CDR1 SGHDN and CDR2 FVKESK. CDR3 region: CASSQDSVSFEETQYF. The CDR3 DNA sequence: TGTGCCAGCAGCCAAGATTCCGTGAGTTTCGAAGAGACCCAGTACTTC.

This clone was seen just once. The genes are TRBV27 and TRBJ1-4; 9 bases fit TRBD1. The CDR3 covers 14 residues. V dropped 8 bases and J dropped 11; count of bases not matched to a gene: 12. Germline values: CDR1 MNHEY, CDR2 SMNVEV (reference sequence). CDR3 sequence reads: CASRTGTGLRKLFF. CDR3 nucleotides: TGTGCCAGCCGCACCGGGACAGGGCTAAGGAAACTGTTTTTT.